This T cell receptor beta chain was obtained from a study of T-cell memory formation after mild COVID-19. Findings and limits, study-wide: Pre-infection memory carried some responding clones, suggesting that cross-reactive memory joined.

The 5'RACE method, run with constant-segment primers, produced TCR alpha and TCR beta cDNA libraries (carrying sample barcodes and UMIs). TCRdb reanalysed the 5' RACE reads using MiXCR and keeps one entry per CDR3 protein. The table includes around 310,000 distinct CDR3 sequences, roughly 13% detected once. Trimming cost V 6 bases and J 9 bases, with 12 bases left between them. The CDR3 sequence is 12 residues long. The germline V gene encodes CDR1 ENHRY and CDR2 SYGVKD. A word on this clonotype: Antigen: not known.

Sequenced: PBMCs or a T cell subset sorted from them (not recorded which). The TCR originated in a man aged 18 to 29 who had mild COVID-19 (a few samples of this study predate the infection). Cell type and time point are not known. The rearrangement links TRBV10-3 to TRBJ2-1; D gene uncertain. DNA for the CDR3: TGTGCCATCAGAGTGACCAGAGGTGAGCAGTTCTTC. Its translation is CAIRVTRGEQFF.